The sequence of this T cell receptor (beta chain) was determined in a study of blood T cell repertoires in COVID-19. Across the study: The United States, Italy and Spain supplied acute and convalescent COVID-19 samples.

This CDR3 region has 14 residues. Germline-derived CDR1 and CDR2 are SGDLS and YYNGEE. Trimming pared 0 bases from V and 5 bases from J, leaving 11 bases between. Method: immunoSEQ multiplex PCR; TCRdb's copy keeps in-frame clones and lacks some. This table has around 310,000 clones, 85% to 90% appearing once. This TCR derives from a woman in her 30s who had recovered from COVID-19. The chain joins TRBV9 to TRBJ2-5; D possibly corresponds to TRBD2 (6 bases). Sequenced sample: PBMCs or T cells enriched from blood (not recorded which). CDR3 DNA sequence: TGTGCCAGCAGCGTAGACGGGAGTTGGGAGACCCAGTACTTC. It translates to CASSVDGSWETQYF.